The rows below give T cell receptor beta chains drawn from one sample of a study of molecular identifiers for immune sequencing clone quantification. Via MiXCR, TCRdb re-called the PCR reads, giving one row per CDR3 protein. Of 75,000 to 100,000 distinct CDR3 sequences listed, roughly 19% were seen once; the top ten hold around 0.8%. Sequencing was performed on naive CD8+ T cells from blood, with Jurkat cell RNA spiked in. The receptors were sampled from a human donor in good health. Some libraries in this study had Jurkat cell RNA spiked in. CDR3s include the opening cysteine and the closing phenylalanine or tryptophan. A D gene is named only where the DNA matches it firmly. Clone size is stated in some rows and not others, as once, few, many or a class when expanded.

clone_size	v_call	j_call	d_call	cdr3_aa	cdr3_nt
NA	TRBV9	TRBJ2-5	NA	CASSMTDSGQETRYF	TGTGCCAGCAGCATGACAGATAGTGGCCAAGAGACCCGGTACTTC
many	TRBV29-1	TRBJ2-1	TRBD2	CSVDHSGRVYNEQFF	TGCAGCGTCGACCATAGCGGGAGGGTGTACAATGAGCAGTTCTTC
many	TRBV29-1	TRBJ2-7	TRBD2	CSVEGLAGEYEQYF	TGCAGCGTTGAAGGACTAGCGGGAGAATACGAGCAGTACTTC
many	TRBV7-9	TRBJ2-2	TRBD1	CASRGGRELFF	TGTGCCAGCAGAGGGGGCCGGGAGCTGTTTTTT
many	TRBV28	TRBJ2-1	TRBD1	CASSPDLRGDRVEQFF	TGTGCCAGCAGTCCTGACCTGAGGGGGGACAGGGTGGAGCAGTTCTTC
many	TRBV7-9	TRBJ2-5	NA	CASSLAEGQETQYF	TGTGCCAGCAGCTTAGCTGAGGGTCAAGAGACCCAGTACTTC
many	TRBV5-4	TRBJ1-6	NA	CASSTGTASPLHF	TGTGCCAGCAGCACCGGGACGGCGTCACCCCTCCACTTT
many	TRBV7-9	TRBJ2-7	NA	CASRDGQRVDEQYF	TGTGCCAGCAGGGATGGACAGCGGGTTGATGAGCAGTACTTC
many	TRBV5-1	TRBJ2-7	TRBD2	CASSGAGGGEQYF	TGCGCCAGCAGCGGAGCGGGAGGCGGCGAGCAGTACTTC
many	TRBV19	TRBJ2-1	NA	CASSTAPSYNEQFF	TGTGCCAGTAGCACAGCCCCCTCCTACAATGAGCAGTTCTTC
many	TRBV10-3	TRBJ1-5	TRBD1	CAISEWSTGTGQPQHF	TGTGCCATCAGTGAGTGGTCGACAGGGACTGGTCAGCCCCAGCATTTT
few	TRBV27	TRBJ2-3	NA	CASSSGAYTDTQYF	TGTGCCAGCAGTTCGGGCGCGTACACAGATACGCAGTATTTT
few	TRBV6-2/TRBV6-3	TRBJ2-5	TRBD2	CSSSTRLALKPRETQYF	TGTTCCAGCAGCACAAGACTAGCCCTCAAACCCCGAGAGACCCAGTACTTC
many	TRBV5-5	TRBJ2-3	TRBD1	CASSPGTGLVADTQYF	TGTGCCAGCAGCCCCGGGACAGGGCTAGTCGCAGATACGCAGTATTTT
many	TRBV19	TRBJ2-7	NA	CASSITGNPYEQYF	TGTGCCAGTAGTATAACCGGAAACCCCTACGAGCAGTACTTC
few	TRBV10-3	TRBJ1-5	TRBD1	CAISRGDSEDQPQHF	TGTGCCATCAGTCGAGGGGACAGCGAGGATCAGCCCCAGCATTTT
many	TRBV20-1	TRBJ2-3	TRBD2	CSARDSGAGVIDTQYF	TGCAGTGCTAGAGATAGTGGGGCGGGGGTTATAGATACGCAGTATTTT
few	TRBV6-2/TRBV6-3	TRBJ1-1	NA	CASSYSIFNGGKVNTEAFF	TGTGCCAGCAGTTACTCGATATTTAACGGGGGGAAGGTGAACACTGAAGCTTTCTTT
NA	TRBV7-9	TRBJ1-2	NA	CASSPVDSLEELRYGYTF	TGTGCCAGCAGCCCCGTCGACAGCCTGGAAGAACTACGCTATGGCTACACCTTC
many	TRBV9	TRBJ2-3	TRBD2	CASSVTSGRAKTDTQYF	TGTGCCAGCAGCGTAACTAGCGGGAGGGCCAAGACAGATACGCAGTATTTT
many	TRBV20-1	TRBJ1-5	NA	CSARDPGPNQPQHF	TGCAGTGCTAGAGATCCGGGACCGAATCAGCCCCAGCATTTT
NA	TRBV20-1	TRBJ2-6	NA	CSGFGGAGANVLTF	TGCAGTGGTTTTGGGGGCGCTGGGGCCAACGTCCTGACTTTC
many	TRBV10-3	TRBJ2-3	NA	CATEAEGAITDTQYF	TGTGCCACCGAAGCGGAGGGGGCAATCACAGATACGCAGTATTTT
many	TRBV30	TRBJ2-2	NA	CAWSAVGTGELFF	TGTGCCTGGAGTGCAGTAGGCACCGGGGAGCTGTTTTTT
many	TRBV4-1	TRBJ2-2	NA	CASSQGIDTGELFF	TGCGCCAGCAGCCAAGGGATAGATACCGGGGAGCTGTTTTTT
many	TRBV29-1	TRBJ1-1	NA	CSVPTETTEAFF	TGCAGCGTGCCGACAGAAACAACTGAAGCTTTCTTT
many	TRBV12-3/TRBV12-4	TRBJ2-1	NA	CASSFLGVGEQFF	TGTGCCAGCAGTTTTTTGGGGGTCGGTGAGCAGTTCTTC
NA	TRBV3-1	TRBJ2-7	NA	CASSQDRSNYEQYF	TGTGCCAGCAGCCAAGATAGGTCAAATTACGAGCAGTACTTC